What follows describes a single TCR beta chain. The data are from a study of blood T cell repertoires in COVID-19. Study as a whole: PBMCs, B-cell-depleted T cells, or T cells provided the cDNA or gDNA that made up the material.

As processed by the authors: Nucleated cell number was recorded as an estimate derived from reference gene primer amplification. Generated by immunoSEQ multiplex PCR, the TCRdb table keeps only in-frame clones and is missing some. V, J and clone size reflect that table, while D and trimming were determined from the DNA. The top ten hold roughly 1.9% of the sample, which has fewer than 200,000 clones, more than 75% seen once. Germline values: CDR1 SGHRS, CDR2 YFSETQ. The CDR3 loop spans 16 amino acids. The ends lost 0 bases at V and 1 base at J; junction bases unmatched: 6. The rearrangement uses TRBV5-1 and TRBJ2-5, with 7 positions matching TRBD2. The sequencing input was peripheral blood. The receptor was derived from a middle-aged man who had recovered from COVID-19. The CDR3 is CASSLAGSSGQETQYF. The CDR3 DNA follows: TGCGCCAGCAGCTTGGCCGGATCTAGCGGCCAAGAGACCCAGTACTTC. Combining the CDR3 with reference TRBV5-1 and TRBJ2-5 gives the whole variable domain KAGVTQTPRYLIKTRGQQVTLSCSPISGHRSVSWYQQTPGQGLQFLFEYFSETQRNKGNFPGRFSGRQFSNSRSEMNVSTLELGDSALYLCASSLAGSSGQETQYFGPGTRLLVL.